These T cell receptor beta chains were read from a single sample in a study of blood T cell repertoires in COVID-19. Produced via immunoSEQ multiplex PCR; TCRdb's table is partial and in-frame only. Among 140,000 or so clones listed, 87% were seen once. The sequenced sample was peripheral blood. These receptors were collected from a woman between 45 and 60 years old with acute or convalescent COVID-19. The CDR3 runs from the conserved cysteine through the conserved F or W.

TRBV3-1/TRBV3-2	TRBJ2-7	CASKGGRSSYEQYF
TRBV28	TRBJ2-1	CASSLGDYEQFF
TRBV20-1	TRBJ2-7	CSASRSYEQYF
TRBV3-1/TRBV3-2	TRBJ1-4	CASSQDRGQGGLFF
TRBV19	TRBJ1-2	CASSLGGPLYGYTF
TRBV2	TRBJ2-7	CASSEYFGAYSDEQYF
TRBV19	TRBJ1-4	CASSMSHSPNEKLFF
TRBV19	TRBJ1-5	CASSRRDGNPYQPQHF
TRBV7-6	TRBJ1-1	CASSLVGDGEAFF
TRBV30	TRBJ2-5	CAWQHLDRGRETQYF
TRBV4-2	TRBJ2-7	CASSQDGRREQYF
TRBV11-2	TRBJ1-2	CASSLTGVVGQGHYGYTF
TRBV7-2	TRBJ2-7	CASSLRDYTTYEQYF
TRBV6-2/TRBV6-3	TRBJ2-3	CASSYMLAGVLSTDTQYF
TRBV30	TRBJ2-2	CAWSVTPVAGGTGELFF
TRBV5-1	TRBJ2-2	CASSPSGQGGLTGELFF
TRBV29-1	TRBJ1-2	CSVAQDRVWGGYTF
TRBV20-1	TRBJ1-1	CSAPGVTEAFF
TRBV20-1	TRBJ2-7	CSARVQNEQYF
TRBV21-1	TRBJ2-4	CASSLVGQGIAKNIQYF
TRBV6-4	TRBJ2-1	CASTDTTSGGANEQFF
TRBV27	TRBJ1-5	CASSLRQGDQPQHF
TRBV11-3	TRBJ2-1	CASSLVGSSYNEQFF
TRBV19	TRBJ2-2	CASTTGAANTGELFF
TRBV19	TRBJ1-2	CASSTGQDSLYGYTF
TRBV5-1	TRBJ2-3	CASSSEGARTDTQYF
TRBV18	TRBJ1-3	CASSLGTHGSGNTIYF
TRBV7-2	TRBJ1-5	CASSPDRSLRNQPQHF
TRBV11-3	TRBJ2-3	CASSQRGRGAPPDTQYF
TRBV27	TRBJ1-5	CASSFTRGHNQPQHF
TRBV23-1	TRBJ1-4	CASSQGRTLTNEKLFF
TRBV10-1	TRBJ2-3	CASSESIAGDYSTQYF
TRBV30	TRBJ2-7	CAWRSDRRYEQYF
TRBV27	TRBJ1-1	CASSLGGATEAFF
TRBV7-9	TRBJ2-5	CASSLVRWQETQYF